The 8 T cell receptor beta chains reported below all come from one sample, sequenced in a study of blood T cell repertoires in COVID-19 (dated by TCRdb to 2018 to 2020). The library was generated by the immunoSEQ multiplex PCR assay. TCRdb provides this immuneACCESS table in a form limited to in-frame rearrangements. Some clones are lacking; in checked studies, under half of them reflect an unresolved V gene, and why the rest are absent is not known. Recorded for this sample are more than 350,000 clones; around nine tenths of them occurred a single time. Jointly, the top ten make up about 9.4% of the sample. Sequenced: PBMCs or T cells enriched from blood (not recorded which). The receptors originated from a woman between 45 and 65 years old who had recovered from COVID-19.

This clone was recorded only once. The V call is TRBV5-1, the J call TRBJ2-2; D uncertain. This CDR3 has 16 amino acids. The V and J ends lost 4 bases and 1 base respectively, with 14 bases between them. Looked up from germline, CDR1 is SGHRS and CDR2 is YFSETQ. CDR3 protein: CASSLSIQRNTGELFF. The CDR3 coding sequence is TGCGCCAGCAGCCTAAGCATACAGAGGAACACCGGGGAGCTGTTTTTT.

The chain combines TRBV5-1 with TRBJ1-4; no definite D call. Per the germline V gene, CDR1 is SGHRS and CDR2 is YFSETQ. Trimming shortened V by 3 bases and J by 5 bases, and 17 bases separated the two germline ends. The CDR3 contains 16 residues. This CDR3 reads CASSSQPVRANEKLFF. CDR3 in DNA: TGCGCCAGCAGCTCACAGCCTGTTAGAGCCAATGAAAAACTGTTTTTT.

Written as DNA, the CDR3 is TGTGCCAGCAGCCCTGAGAGCGCTGGCTATGGCTACACCTTC. Its translation is CASSPESAGYGYTF. The chain couples TRBV6-4 to TRBJ1-2; D is uncertain. The CDR3 is 14 amino acids. From germline, CDR1 is MRHNA and CDR2 SNTAGT. V dropped 6 bases and J dropped 4 bases, with 15 bases sitting between them.

This clone was seen a handful of times. CDR3 sequence reads: CASSLLVGANEQFF. The CDR3 coding sequence is TGTGCCAGCAGCTTGTTAGTGGGGGCCAATGAGCAGTTCTTC. The rearrangement joins TRBV5-6 to TRBJ2-1; D possibly corresponds to TRBD1 (6 bases). The germline gives CDR1 SGHDT, CDR2 YYEEEE. Trimming took off 1 base at V and 6 bases at J, with 11 bases between the two ends. CDR3 size: 14 residues.

The chain links TRBV7-9 to TRBJ1-3; D is unresolved. The germline V gene has CDR1 SEHNR and CDR2 FQNEAQ (reference sequence). CDR3 length: 16 residues. Trimming took off 0 bases at V and 4 bases at J, with 13 bases between the two ends. CDR3 protein: CASSLAQPVRGNTIYF. The CDR3 DNA sequence: TGTGCCAGCAGCTTAGCACAGCCAGTGCGAGGAAACACCATATATTTT.

The J gene is TRBJ1-1, the V gene TRBV6-5; 7 positions agree with TRBD1. This CDR3 is built from 14 residues. CDR1 is MNHEY and CDR2 is SVGAGI in the germline V gene. Here the CDR3 reads CAITTGYRNTEAFF. DNA of the CDR3: TGTGCTATTACGACAGGGTATAGGAACACTGAAGCTTTCTTT.

The V and J genes are TRBV7-2 and TRBJ1-4, with a tentative D call TRBD1 (6 bases). Trimming shortened V by 2 bases and J by 7 bases, and 20 bases separated the two germline ends. The CDR3 has 17 amino acids. Germline V CDR1 and CDR2: SGHTA, FQGNSA. The CDR3 here is CASSLYGGLLRSEKLFF. CDR3 coding DNA: TGTGCCAGCAGCTTATACGGGGGGCTACTACGGAGTGAAAAACTGTTTTTT.

The V gene is TRBV9, the J gene TRBJ1-3; 8 nucleotides line up with TRBD1. Germline V CDR1 and CDR2: SGDLS, YYNGEE. V lost 3 bases, J lost 0 bases, and 14 bases stayed unmatched. CDR3 length equals 19 residues. The DNA of the CDR3 is TGTGCCAGCAGCGCCACTGGAACGGACAGGGCTGACTCTGGAAACACCATATATTTT. This gives the protein CASSATGTDRADSGNTIYF.